A single sample gave rise to the 15 T cell receptor beta chains below, sequenced in a study of T cell responses to AZD1222 COVID-19 vaccine. Profiled with immunoSEQ multiplex PCR; TCRdb holds only in-frame clones, not every one. The sample yields over 150,000 clones, about 88% seen once. The sequencing here drew on peripheral blood, taken on day 0 of AZD1222 vaccination. These receptors were taken from an adult in good health.

V and J are TRBV29-1 and TRBJ2-7, with 8 bases matching TRBD1. Germline trimming cut 4 bases from V and 9 bases from J; bases unmatched to any gene: 11. Germline V gene sequence: CDR1 SQVTM, CDR2 ANQGSEA. This CDR3 has 13 amino acids. The CDR3 DNA reads as TGCAGCGTTGTAACAGGACAGGGAGCGGCGCAGTACTTC. Protein sequence: CSVVTGQGAAQYF.

This clone was seen a single time. V is TRBV19 and J is TRBJ2-2; D ambiguous. Trimming removed 5 bases from V and 1 base from J, with 5 bases in between. The CDR3 is made up of 13 amino acids. Germline V gene sequence: CDR1 LNHDA, CDR2 SQIVND (reference sequence). The CDR3 reads CASSSLNTGELFF. In DNA, the CDR3 is TGTGCCAGTAGTTCGCTGAACACCGGGGAGCTGTTTTTT.

The V and J genes are TRBV20-1 and TRBJ1-2; no firm D call. CDR3 length equals 13 residues. The V and J ends lost 3 bases and 8 bases respectively, with 16 bases between them. The germline V gene encodes CDR1 DFQATT and CDR2 SNEGSKA (reference sequence). The CDR3 sequence is CSASNYDTWGYTF. DNA for the CDR3: TGCAGTGCTAGTAATTATGATACCTGGGGCTACACCTTC.

V is TRBV18 and J is TRBJ1-2; maybe TRBD1 (5 bases). The ends were cut back, 2 bases at V and 4 bases at J, with 8 bases in the middle. Germline V gene lookup returns CDR1 KGHSH and CDR2 LQKENI. The CDR3 loop spans 13 amino acids. CDR3 sequence: CASSPGAAYGYTF. The DNA for the CDR3 is TGTGCCAGCTCACCAGGGGCGGCCTATGGCTACACCTTC. The entire variable domain, with the rest obtained from reference TRBV18 and TRBJ1-2, is as follows: NAGVMQNPRHLVRRRGQEARLRCSPMKGHSHVYWYRQLPEEGLKFMVYLQKENIIDESGMPKERFSAEFPKEGPSILRIQQVVRGDSAAYFCASSPGAAYGYTFGSGTRLTVV.

This clone appeared a single time. The chain recombines TRBV6-2 or TRBV6-3 with TRBJ2-1, with TRBD2 matching over 10 bases. The CDR3 extends over 15 amino acids. Germline CDR1 and CDR2: MNHEY and SVGEGT. J gave up 4 bases and V 4 bases, and 4 bases lay outside the gene matches. The CDR3 is CASSFLAGAYNEQFF. CDR3 DNA: TGTGCCAGCAGTTTCCTAGCGGGGGCATACAATGAGCAGTTCTTC.

DNA for the CDR3: TGTGCCAGCAGCCCACAGGGTGCTGGGGCCAACGTCCTGACTTTC. Translation: CASSPQGAGANVLTF. The rearrangement joins TRBV14 to TRBJ2-6, with D possibly TRBD1 on 6 matching bases. Deletions cut 4 bases from V and 2 bases from J, with 9 bases between. Germline V lookup: CDR1 SGHDN, CDR2 FVKESK. The CDR3 sequence is 15 residues long. Based on the CDR3 plus reference TRBV14 and TRBJ2-6, the full variable domain is EAGVTQFPSHSVIEKGQTVTLRCDPISGHDNLYWYRRVMGKEIKFLLHFVKESKQDESGMPNNRFLAERTGGTYSTLKVQPAELEDSGVYFCASSPQGAGANVLTFGAGSRLTVL.

V is TRBV7-2 and J is TRBJ2-1; 13 bases are shared with TRBD2. J gave up 5 bases and V 4 bases, and 5 bases lay outside the gene matches. Germline loops: CDR1 SGHTA, CDR2 FQGNSA. CDR3 size: 16 residues. The CDR3 DNA reads TGTGCCAGCAGCTGGGCCGGGACTAGCGGGAACAATGAGCAGTTCTTC. Translating gives CASSWAGTSGNNEQFF.

The V and J genes are TRBV6-5 and TRBJ1-5; no clear D gene. CDR3 size: 14 residues. With 6 bases removed from V and 2 bases from J, the gap between germline ends came to 11 bases. The germline gives CDR1 MNHEY, CDR2 SVGAGI. CDR3: CASRPPGGNQPQHF. CDR3 sequence (DNA): TGTGCCAGCAGACCGCCCGGGGGCAATCAGCCCCAGCATTTT.

The chain is built from TRBV28 and TRBJ2-3; TRBD1 is a possible D gene (5 bases). The V end was cut by 3 bases, the J end by 4 bases, with 17 bases between. Germline CDR1 reads MDHEN; CDR2 reads SYDVKM. This CDR3 region has 16 residues. The CDR3 sequence: CASSLSQGLGADTQYF. The CDR3 DNA reads TGTGCCAGCAGTTTGAGCCAGGGTCTTGGCGCAGATACGCAGTATTTT.

J is TRBJ2-7 and V is TRBV5-1, with D hard to call. Germline-derived CDR1 and CDR2 are SGHRS and YFSETQ. The CDR3 spans 13 residues. The V end was cut by 4 bases, the J end by 3 bases, with 11 bases between. CDR3 coding DNA: TGCGCCAGCAGCCCGACCCAGGACTACGAGCAGTACTTC. Residues: CASSPTQDYEQYF.

The chain joins TRBV7-2 to TRBJ2-7; possibly TRBD2 for D (6 bases). V shed 4 bases and J shed 0 bases, with 10 bases lying between them. This CDR3 comprises 14 residues. From germline, CDR1 is SGHTA and CDR2 FQGNSA. As DNA, the CDR3 is TGTGCCAGCAGCTCGGCTAGCGTCTCCTACGAGCAGTACTTC. This translates into CASSSASVSYEQYF.

V gene TRBV6-2 or TRBV6-3 combines with J gene TRBJ1-3; D gene unclear. The CDR3 consists of 15 residues. The germline gives CDR1 MNHEY, CDR2 SVGEGT. V was pared by 2 bases and J by 0 bases, with 8 bases between. CDR3 protein: CASSYRRSSGNTIYF. The CDR3 DNA sequence: TGTGCCAGCAGTTACAGACGGAGCTCTGGAAACACCATATATTTT.

This clone was detected only once. The rearrangement links TRBV4-2 to TRBJ1-1, with D unclear. The CDR3 consists of 13 residues. Germline CDR1 and CDR2: LGHNA and YNFKEQ. The V gene lost 0 bases and the J gene lost 2 bases, with 4 bases spanning the gap. CDR3 sequence (DNA): TGTGCCAGCAGCCAAGATGACAACACTGAAGCTTTCTTT. Translation: CASSQDDNTEAFF.

This clone was picked up one time. The rearrangement uses TRBV7-2 and TRBJ2-5; the match to TRBD2 covers 15 bases. The CDR3 runs to 16 residues. The trim removed 5 bases at V and 5 bases at J, leaving 6 bases unmatched. Germline assignment: CDR1 SGHTA and CDR2 FQGNSA. The CDR3 DNA reads as TGTGCCAGCAGCCCCGGACTAGCGGGGGGGCTGGAGACCCAGTACTTC. It translates to CASSPGLAGGLETQYF.

The J gene is TRBJ2-5, the V gene TRBV27; D call uncertain. Germline V gene sequence: CDR1 MNHEY, CDR2 SMNVEV (reference sequence). The CDR3 is 14 residues long. V lost 6 bases and J 3 bases, leaving 14 bases between the germline ends. The CDR3 DNA reads as TGTGCCAGCAGCTATCCAGAACAGAAAGAGACCCAGTACTTC. Its translation is CASSYPEQKETQYF.